These 17 T cell receptor beta chains share one sample of origin, sequenced in a study of beta chain features in type 1 diabetes. Antigen specificity for these receptors is unknown. Notes on the study in general: Significant though moderate, a shortening of TCRB CDR3s appeared in all four CD4+ subsets of Type 1 diabetes patients.

Sequenced material consisted of expressed TCRB transcripts (all of the isolated RNA was reverse transcribed). Profiled with immunoSEQ multiplex PCR; TCRdb holds only in-frame clones, not every one. The data hold roughly 150,000 clones, with approximately 9.1% observed a single time. Sequencing was carried out using central memory CD4+ T cells from blood. The receptors originated from a woman younger than 45 with type 1 diabetes.

The chain uses TRBV27 and TRBJ2-7; possible D gene TRBD1, 6 bases. The germline CDR1 and CDR2 sequences are MNHEY and SMNVEV (reference sequence). The CDR3 sequence is 15 residues long. Between the trimmed V and J ends, which lost 8 bases and 6 bases, there was a span of 23 bases. In nucleotides, the CDR3 is TGTGCCAGCGGAGTCTTACGGGACACCTTATCCGAGCAGTACTTC. It specifies CASGVLRDTLSEQYF.

Only a few counts were recorded for this clone. The chain carries TRBV7-9 and TRBJ2-2, with a possible D match to TRBD2 (6 bases). Germline V gene sequence: CDR1 SEHNR, CDR2 FQNEAQ (reference sequence). With 5 bases removed from V and 3 bases from J, the gap between germline ends came to 16 bases. The CDR3 totals 16 residues. For the CDR3, the DNA is TGTGCCAGCAGCCAAGGGGCGGGAAGGTACACCGGGGAGCTGTTTTTT. Protein: CASSQGAGRYTGELFF.

The chain employs TRBV11-2 and TRBJ2-3; D remains unclear. The V end was cut by 5 bases, the J end by 4 bases, with 7 bases between. Germline assignment: CDR1 SGHAT and CDR2 FQNNGV. The CDR3 has 12 amino acids. CDR3 region: CASSPFSDTQYF. For the CDR3, the DNA is TGTGCCAGCAGCCCCTTTTCAGATACGCAGTATTTT.

This rearrangement joins TRBV6-5 to TRBJ1-2, with 11 bases lining up with TRBD1. Germline trimming cut 7 bases from V and 7 bases from J; bases unmatched to any gene: 11. The CDR3 spans 15 residues. Germline values: CDR1 MNHEY, CDR2 SVGAGI. CDR3 DNA sequence: TGTGCCAGCACTAGAGCAGGACAGGGGGCGGGTGGCTACACCTTC. Its protein product is CASTRAGQGAGGYTF.

The chain combines TRBV28 with TRBJ2-3; 7 bases agree with TRBD2. Losses at the gene ends were 4 bases for V and 4 bases for J; bases not matched to a gene: 5. CDR3 length: 14 residues. The germline gives CDR1 MDHEN, CDR2 SYDVKM. The CDR3 DNA follows: TGTGCCAGCAGTTGGGGCGGGAGCCCAGATACGCAGTATTTT. Encoded protein: CASSWGGSPDTQYF.

This clone was seen only a few times. The V and J genes are TRBV7-9 and TRBJ1-1; a possible D gene is TRBD1 (5 bases). V was cut by 5 bases and J by 0 bases, with 7 bases left in between. The CDR3 totals 13 residues. The V gene's germline CDR1 is SEHNR and CDR2 FQNEAQ (reference sequence). The CDR3 spells CASSRQLNTEAFF. The DNA of the CDR3 is TGTGCCAGCAGCCGACAGTTGAACACTGAAGCTTTCTTT.

This clone was seen only a few times. The chain combines TRBV27 with TRBJ2-7; 8 nucleotides agree with TRBD2. CDR3 length: 15 residues. With V trimmed by 5 bases and J by 0 bases, 6 bases remained unmatched. Germline V gene data show CDR1 as MNHEY and CDR2 as SMNVEV (reference sequence). CDR3 sequence reads: CASSRTSGNSYEQYF. CDR3 coding DNA: TGTGCCAGCAGTCGAACTAGCGGCAACTCCTACGAGCAGTACTTC.

This clone was observed a few times. The V and J genes are TRBV14 and TRBJ2-1; 8 positions match TRBD2. The CDR3 spans 15 residues. The V segment lost 4 bases and the J segment 5 bases; nucleotides outside the gene matches: 7. Germline CDR1 reads SGHDN; CDR2 reads FVKESK. The CDR3 region is CASSPMLLADNEQFF. Written as DNA, the CDR3 is TGTGCCAGCAGCCCTATGTTACTAGCGGACAATGAGCAGTTCTTC.

V usage is TRBV18 and J usage is TRBJ2-6; TRBD1 agrees at 9 bases. The CDR3 consists of 18 residues. V lost 1 base and J lost 0; bases outside the gene matches: 4. Looked up from germline, CDR1 is KGHSH and CDR2 is LQKENI. The CDR3 nucleotides read TGTGCCAGCTCACCACTGGGACAGGGAGGCTCTGGGGCCAACGTCCTGACTTTC. Protein: CASSPLGQGGSGANVLTF.

There are a few counts of this clone. The chain recombines TRBV7-2 with TRBJ2-1; 14 positions agree with TRBD2. This CDR3 region has 17 residues. Per germline, CDR1 SGHTA and CDR2 FQGNSA. The V gene end was trimmed by 6 bases and the J gene end by 2 bases; junction bases not matched to a gene: 6. The CDR3 is CASRGTSGSGAYNEQFF. CDR3 DNA: TGTGCCAGCAGAGGGACTAGCGGGAGTGGGGCCTACAATGAGCAGTTCTTC.

This clone was picked up a small number of times. One end of the junction is discordant with germline, which a read error may explain. V gene TRBV28 combines with J gene TRBJ1-5; tentative D call: TRBD1 (5 bases). Looked up from germline, CDR1 is MDHEN and CDR2 is SYDVKM. The CDR3 sequence is 15 residues long. CDR3 sequence (DNA): TGTGCCACCAGTGGGGCCGGTGATTCCAATCAGCCCCAGCATTTT. The encoded protein is CATSGAGDSNQPQHF.

This clone was counted only a few times. This sequence joins TRBV7-2 and TRBJ2-7; unclear D gene. The germline CDR1 and CDR2 sequences are SGHTA and FQGNSA. The V end lost 5 bases, the J end lost 8 bases, and 10 bases lay between the germline ends. The CDR3 consists of 11 residues. As DNA, the CDR3 is TGTGCCAGCAGCGACACCCCCCAGCAGTACTTC. Its protein product is CASSDTPQQYF.

The V gene is TRBV6-5, the J gene TRBJ2-5, with 9 bases lining up with TRBD2. The end of the DNA is better explained by TRBJ2-7, so the J call may be wrong. The CDR3 extends over 13 amino acids. The germline V gene encodes CDR1 MNHEY and CDR2 SVGAGI. CDR3 in DNA: TGTGCCAGCGGGAATAGCGGGAGCTACGAGCAGTACTTC. The encoded protein is CASGNSGSYEQYF.

This clone came up a few times. This sequence joins TRBV4-1 and TRBJ2-1, with D possibly matching TRBD2 (5 bases). Germline values: CDR1 MGHRA, CDR2 YSYEKL. The CDR3 runs 14 residues. The V gene lost 4 bases and the J gene lost 10 bases, with 17 bases spanning the gap. The CDR3 nucleotides are TGCGCCAGCAGCCGCCCAGAAAGGACTTTCGAGCAGTTCTTC. It encodes CASSRPERTFEQFF.

The chain carries TRBV2 and TRBJ2-1; TRBD2 aligns across 8 bases. The CDR3 is made up of 15 amino acids. The V and J ends lost 3 bases and 7 bases, in that order; junction bases with no gene match: 8. Germline CDR1 is SNHLY and CDR2 is FYNNEI. CDR3 DNA sequence: TGTGCCAGCAGTGAGGCTAGCGGGTTTATAAATGAGCAGTTCTTC. The encoded protein is CASSEASGFINEQFF.

The J gene is TRBJ2-2, the V gene TRBV7-3; no clear D gene. This CDR3 is 12 amino acids long. Germline V CDR1 and CDR2: SGHTA, FQGTGA. The germline V and J ends were trimmed by 3 bases and 7 bases, with 6 bases remaining between them. CDR3 bases: TGTGCCAGCAGCTTCCAAAACGGGGAGCTGTTTTTT. This sequence encodes CASSFQNGELFF. The full variable domain, with the rest looked up from reference TRBV7-3 and TRBJ2-2, is GAGVSQTPSNKVTEKGKYVELRCDPISGHTALYWYRQSLGQGPEFLIYFQGTGAADDSGLPNDRFFAVRPEGSVSTLKIQRTERGDSAVYLCASSFQNGELFFGEGSRLTVL.

This clone was counted between two and nine times. The chain joins TRBV6-6 to TRBJ1-2; 7 nucleotides agree with TRBD1. This CDR3 has 16 amino acids. The V gene end was trimmed by 6 bases and the J gene end by 0 bases; junction bases not matched to a gene: 10. Per the germline V gene, CDR1 is MNHNY and CDR2 is SVGAGI (reference sequence). In nucleotides, the CDR3 is TGTGCCAGCAGCCCCAGACAGGGAACGACTAACTATGGCTACACCTTC. It specifies CASSPRQGTTNYGYTF.